The rows below give T cell receptor beta chains drawn from one sample of a study of regulatory T cells in long-lasting Graves disease. TCRdb reprocessed the multiplex PCR reads via MiXCR and lists one record per CDR3 protein. The sample yields about 560,000 distinct CDR3 sequences, 15% to 20% seen once. This sample also appeared in a second study, on T cells in Graves' hyperthyroidism and ophthalmopathy.

The material was peripheral blood mononuclear cells (PBMCs), obtained at new diagnosis, from a patient treated with antithyroid drugs. All receptors come from a young man with Graves disease. Each CDR3 is given with its conserved first and last residue. The D gene is left open where the match is weak. Size is stated for part of the rows, as once, few or many counts, or as a class when the clone is expanded.

d_call: -; v_call: TRBV7-3; j_call: TRBJ2-2; cdr3_length: 13; clone_size: -; cdr3_aa: CASSSLSAGELFF; cdr3_nt: TGTGCCAGCAGCTCCCTAAGTGCCGGGGAGCTGTTTTTT
d_call: TRBD2; v_call: TRBV11-3; j_call: TRBJ2-1; cdr3_length: 15; clone_size: -; cdr3_aa: CASNGLAGIYNEQFF; cdr3_nt: TGTGCCAGCAACGGACTAGCGGGAATCTACAATGAGCAGTTCTTC
d_call: TRBD1; v_call: TRBV12-3/TRBV12-4; j_call: TRBJ1-4; cdr3_length: 13; clone_size: many; cdr3_aa: CASSLRDREKLFF; cdr3_nt: TGTGCCAGCAGTTTGAGGGACAGGGAAAAACTGTTTTTT
d_call: TRBD2; v_call: TRBV2; j_call: TRBJ2-3; cdr3_length: 18; clone_size: many; cdr3_aa: CASSEALWTSGSPDTQYF; cdr3_nt: TGTGCCAGCAGTGAAGCGCTTTGGACTAGCGGGAGTCCAGATACGCAGTATTTT
d_call: TRBD1; v_call: TRBV2; j_call: TRBJ2-4; cdr3_length: 14; clone_size: -; cdr3_aa: CASREMGQGNIQYF; cdr3_nt: TGTGCCAGCAGAGAAATGGGACAGGGGAACATTCAGTACTTC
d_call: -; v_call: TRBV5-1; j_call: TRBJ2-6; cdr3_length: 17; clone_size: few; cdr3_aa: CASSLRTAQSGANVLTF; cdr3_nt: TGCGCCAGCAGCTTGAGGACAGCCCAGTCTGGGGCCAACGTCCTGACTTTC
d_call: -; v_call: TRBV28; j_call: TRBJ2-6; cdr3_length: 15; clone_size: -; cdr3_aa: CASSSNLSGANVLTF; cdr3_nt: TGTGCCAGCTCCTCTAACTTATCTGGGGCCAACGTCCTGACTTTC
d_call: TRBD2; v_call: TRBV7-9; j_call: TRBJ2-1; cdr3_length: 15; clone_size: many; cdr3_aa: CASQLPTSAYNEQFF; cdr3_nt: TGTGCCAGCCAATTACCGACTAGCGCCTACAATGAGCAGTTCTTC
d_call: -; v_call: TRBV6-1; j_call: TRBJ1-4; cdr3_length: 16; clone_size: -; cdr3_aa: CASSEALQITSEKLFF; cdr3_nt: TGTGCCAGCAGTGAAGCGCTTCAGATTACTAGTGAAAAACTGTTTTTT
d_call: TRBD2; v_call: TRBV19; j_call: TRBJ2-4; cdr3_length: 14; clone_size: -; cdr3_aa: CASKGREFKNIQYF; cdr3_nt: TGTGCCAGTAAAGGGAGGGAATTTAAAAACATTCAGTACTTC
d_call: TRBD1; v_call: TRBV27; j_call: TRBJ1-4; cdr3_length: 14; clone_size: few; cdr3_aa: CASSSRTGGGKLFF; cdr3_nt: TGTGCCAGCAGTTCCAGGACAGGGGGTGGAAAACTGTTTTTT
d_call: TRBD2; v_call: TRBV27; j_call: TRBJ2-1; cdr3_length: 18; clone_size: many; cdr3_aa: CASRRYSRLARSYNEQFF; cdr3_nt: TGTGCCAGCAGACGTTACTCCCGACTAGCCCGCTCCTACAATGAGCAGTTCTTC
d_call: -; v_call: TRBV6-2/TRBV6-3; j_call: TRBJ2-7; cdr3_length: 15; clone_size: many; cdr3_aa: CASRDGLGGSYEQYF; cdr3_nt: TGTGCCAGCAGAGACGGATTGGGGGGATCCTACGAGCAGTACTTC
d_call: -; v_call: TRBV3-1; j_call: TRBJ2-2; cdr3_length: 14; clone_size: -; cdr3_aa: CASSRGSNTGELFF; cdr3_nt: TGTGCCAGCAGCCGTGGATCAAACACCGGGGAGCTGTTTTTT
d_call: TRBD2; v_call: TRBV5-1; j_call: TRBJ2-7; cdr3_length: 15; clone_size: many; cdr3_aa: CASSYRTSGSYEQYF; cdr3_nt: TGCGCCAGCAGCTACCGGACTAGCGGGAGTTACGAGCAGTACTTC
d_call: -; v_call: TRBV28; j_call: TRBJ1-2; cdr3_length: 16; clone_size: many; cdr3_aa: CASSLTDQGIVYGYTF; cdr3_nt: TGTGCCAGCAGTCTAACGGACCAGGGGATTGTCTATGGCTACACCTTC
d_call: TRBD1; v_call: TRBV28; j_call: TRBJ1-4; cdr3_length: 14; clone_size: many; cdr3_aa: CASSLQGGVEKLFF; cdr3_nt: TGTGCCAGCAGTTTACAGGGGGGAGTTGAAAAACTGTTTTTT
d_call: -; v_call: TRBV29-1; j_call: TRBJ1-2; cdr3_length: 16; clone_size: -; cdr3_aa: CSVVPGKQTSNYGYTF; cdr3_nt: TGCAGCGTTGTACCGGGGAAACAGACGAGTAACTATGGCTACACCTTC
d_call: -; v_call: TRBV11-1; j_call: TRBJ2-7; cdr3_length: 13; clone_size: -; cdr3_aa: CASSLAGKREQYF; cdr3_nt: TGTGCCAGCAGCTTAGCAGGCAAACGCGAGCAGTACTTC
d_call: -; v_call: TRBV11-2; j_call: TRBJ2-7; cdr3_length: 12; clone_size: many; cdr3_aa: CASSPLLYEQYF; cdr3_nt: TGTGCCAGCAGCCCCCTACTCTACGAGCAGTACTTC
d_call: TRBD1; v_call: TRBV19; j_call: TRBJ2-5; cdr3_length: 15; clone_size: -; cdr3_aa: CASSIGPQGTETQYF; cdr3_nt: TGTGCCAGTAGTATAGGACCACAGGGGACGGAGACCCAGTACTTC
d_call: TRBD2; v_call: TRBV2; j_call: TRBJ2-7; cdr3_length: 15; clone_size: -; cdr3_aa: CASKGGRDSNYEQYF; cdr3_nt: TGTGCCAGCAAGGGAGGGCGGGACTCCAATTACGAGCAGTACTTC
d_call: -; v_call: TRBV20-1; j_call: TRBJ2-5; cdr3_length: 15; clone_size: few; cdr3_aa: CSAMGGRGPQETQYF; cdr3_nt: TGCAGTGCTATGGGCGGGCGGGGCCCGCAAGAGACCCAGTACTTC
d_call: TRBD2; v_call: TRBV7-6; j_call: TRBJ2-1; cdr3_length: 15; clone_size: many; cdr3_aa: CASSFFAGEDNEQFF; cdr3_nt: TGTGCCAGCAGCTTCTTTGCGGGGGAAGACAATGAGCAGTTCTTC
d_call: TRBD2; v_call: TRBV7-8; j_call: TRBJ2-5; cdr3_length: 13; clone_size: many; cdr3_aa: CASSSGGQETQYF; cdr3_nt: TGTGCCAGCAGCTCGGGAGGGCAAGAGACCCAGTACTTC
d_call: -; v_call: TRBV28; j_call: TRBJ2-7; cdr3_length: 15; clone_size: -; cdr3_aa: CASSGAGGRRYEQYF; cdr3_nt: TGTGCCAGCAGTGGCGCAGGGGGGAGGAGGTACGAGCAGTACTTC
d_call: -; v_call: TRBV6-1; j_call: TRBJ2-1; cdr3_length: 16; clone_size: -; cdr3_aa: CASSDPPGSPYNEQFF; cdr3_nt: TGTGCCAGCAGTGACCCTCCGGGATCCCCCTACAATGAGCAGTTCTTC
d_call: -; v_call: TRBV3-1; j_call: TRBJ2-3; cdr3_length: 12; clone_size: many; cdr3_aa: CASSQGGHTQYF; cdr3_nt: TGTGCCAGCAGCCAAGGGGGTCACACGCAGTATTTT
d_call: -; v_call: TRBV2; j_call: TRBJ2-7; cdr3_length: 17; clone_size: -; cdr3_aa: CASTERGGPGGSYEQYF; cdr3_nt: TGTGCCAGCACCGAGCGAGGGGGGCCGGGGGGCTCCTACGAGCAGTACTTC
d_call: TRBD2; v_call: TRBV7-8; j_call: TRBJ2-7; cdr3_length: 15; clone_size: many; cdr3_aa: CASSPTSGSGYEQYF; cdr3_nt: TGTGCCAGCAGCCCCACTAGCGGGAGCGGGTACGAGCAGTACTTC
d_call: TRBD1; v_call: TRBV27; j_call: TRBJ1-2; cdr3_length: 16; clone_size: few; cdr3_aa: CASSPGTGGTFYGYTF; cdr3_nt: TGTGCCAGCAGTCCCGGGACAGGGGGAACTTTTTATGGCTACACCTTC
d_call: -; v_call: TRBV7-9; j_call: TRBJ2-1; cdr3_length: 15; clone_size: many; cdr3_aa: CASSVSNWRRNEQFF; cdr3_nt: TGTGCCAGCAGCGTATCAAATTGGCGGCGGAATGAGCAGTTCTTC
d_call: TRBD1; v_call: TRBV14; j_call: TRBJ2-1; cdr3_length: 17; clone_size: -; cdr3_aa: CASSIMGGTGQINEQFF; cdr3_nt: TGTGCCAGCAGCATCATGGGGGGGACAGGGCAGATCAATGAGCAGTTCTTC
d_call: TRBD1; v_call: TRBV5-1; j_call: TRBJ1-1; cdr3_length: 17; clone_size: -; cdr3_aa: CASSLVGTGWMNTEAFF; cdr3_nt: TGCGCCAGCAGCTTGGTGGGGACAGGCTGGATGAACACTGAAGCTTTCTTT
d_call: -; v_call: TRBV7-2; j_call: TRBJ2-5; cdr3_length: 15; clone_size: many; cdr3_aa: CASSSSGLRRETQYF; cdr3_nt: TGTGCCAGCAGCTCATCGGGACTCCGGAGGGAGACCCAGTACTTC
d_call: -; v_call: TRBV9; j_call: TRBJ2-5; cdr3_length: 15; clone_size: few; cdr3_aa: CASSAHGTPQETQYF; cdr3_nt: TGTGCCAGCAGCGCGCACGGGACTCCTCAAGAGACCCAGTACTTC
d_call: -; v_call: TRBV4-2; j_call: TRBJ1-1; cdr3_length: 15; clone_size: -; cdr3_aa: CASSQDGTENTEAFF; cdr3_nt: TGTGCCAGCAGCCAAGATGGAACCGAGAACACTGAAGCTTTCTTT
d_call: -; v_call: TRBV12-3/TRBV12-4; j_call: TRBJ1-4; cdr3_length: 11; clone_size: many; cdr3_aa: CASSFREKLFF; cdr3_nt: TGTGCCAGCAGTTTTCGGGAAAAACTGTTTTTT
d_call: -; v_call: TRBV12-3/TRBV12-4; j_call: TRBJ1-5; cdr3_length: 15; clone_size: few; cdr3_aa: CASSPGGYGNQPQHF; cdr3_nt: TGTGCCAGCAGCCCGGGGGGGTACGGCAATCAGCCCCAGCATTTT
d_call: TRBD1; v_call: TRBV15; j_call: TRBJ1-2; cdr3_length: 16; clone_size: few; cdr3_aa: CATSTDPGQGAIGYTF; cdr3_nt: TGTGCCACCAGCACCGATCCAGGACAGGGGGCAATTGGCTACACCTTC
d_call: -; v_call: TRBV5-1; j_call: TRBJ2-6; cdr3_length: 15; clone_size: -; cdr3_aa: CASSLVPTGANVLTF; cdr3_nt: TGCGCCAGCAGCTTGGTTCCGACCGGGGCCAACGTCCTGACTTTC
d_call: TRBD2; v_call: TRBV18; j_call: TRBJ2-1; cdr3_length: 17; clone_size: many; cdr3_aa: CASSPLGSGRPLGEQFF; cdr3_nt: TGTGCCAGCTCACCATTGGGTAGCGGGAGACCTTTAGGTGAGCAGTTCTTC
d_call: -; v_call: TRBV9; j_call: TRBJ1-2; cdr3_length: 15; clone_size: -; cdr3_aa: CASSPRGGDNYGYTF; cdr3_nt: TGTGCCAGCAGCCCCCGGGGGGGGGATAACTATGGCTACACCTTC
d_call: -; v_call: TRBV11-2; j_call: TRBJ2-1; cdr3_length: 16; clone_size: many; cdr3_aa: CASNEGSSSSYNEQFF; cdr3_nt: TGTGCCAGCAACGAGGGGAGTAGCAGCTCCTACAATGAGCAGTTCTTC